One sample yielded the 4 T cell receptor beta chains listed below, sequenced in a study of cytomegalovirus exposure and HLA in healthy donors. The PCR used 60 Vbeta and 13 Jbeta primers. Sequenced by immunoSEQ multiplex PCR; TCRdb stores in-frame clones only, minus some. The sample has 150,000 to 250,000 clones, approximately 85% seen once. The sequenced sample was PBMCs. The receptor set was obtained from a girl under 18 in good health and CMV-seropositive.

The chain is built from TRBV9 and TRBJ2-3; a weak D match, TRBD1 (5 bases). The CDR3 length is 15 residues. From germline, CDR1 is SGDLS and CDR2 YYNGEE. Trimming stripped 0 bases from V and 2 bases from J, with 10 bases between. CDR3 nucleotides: TGTGCCAGCAGCGTAGTAGGTGGACACACAGATACGCAGTATTTT. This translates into CASSVVGGHTDTQYF.

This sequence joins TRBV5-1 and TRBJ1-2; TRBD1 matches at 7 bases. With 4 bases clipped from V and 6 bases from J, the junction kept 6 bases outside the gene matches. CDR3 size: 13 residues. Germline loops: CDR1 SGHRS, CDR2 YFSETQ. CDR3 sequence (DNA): TGCGCCAGCAGCGCGGGACAGCCTAATGGCTACACCTTC. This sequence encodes CASSAGQPNGYTF.

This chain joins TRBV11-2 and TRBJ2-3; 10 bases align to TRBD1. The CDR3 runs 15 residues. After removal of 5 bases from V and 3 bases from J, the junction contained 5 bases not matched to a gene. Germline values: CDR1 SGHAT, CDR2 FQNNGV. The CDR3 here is CASSARQGATDTQYF. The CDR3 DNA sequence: TGTGCCAGCAGCGCGAGACAGGGGGCGACAGATACGCAGTATTTT.

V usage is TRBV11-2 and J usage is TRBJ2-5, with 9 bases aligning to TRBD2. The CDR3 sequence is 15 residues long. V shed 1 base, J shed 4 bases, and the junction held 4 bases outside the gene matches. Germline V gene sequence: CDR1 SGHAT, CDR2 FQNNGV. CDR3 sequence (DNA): TGTGCCAGCAGCTTAGGGGATAGCGGGGGAGAGACCCAGTACTTC. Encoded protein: CASSLGDSGGETQYF. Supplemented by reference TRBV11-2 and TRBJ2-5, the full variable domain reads EAGVAQSPRYKIIEKRQSVAFWCNPISGHATLYWYQQILGQGPKLLIQFQNNGVVDDSQLPKDRFSAERLKGVDSTLKIQPAKLEDSAVYLCASSLGDSGGETQYFGPGTRLLVL.